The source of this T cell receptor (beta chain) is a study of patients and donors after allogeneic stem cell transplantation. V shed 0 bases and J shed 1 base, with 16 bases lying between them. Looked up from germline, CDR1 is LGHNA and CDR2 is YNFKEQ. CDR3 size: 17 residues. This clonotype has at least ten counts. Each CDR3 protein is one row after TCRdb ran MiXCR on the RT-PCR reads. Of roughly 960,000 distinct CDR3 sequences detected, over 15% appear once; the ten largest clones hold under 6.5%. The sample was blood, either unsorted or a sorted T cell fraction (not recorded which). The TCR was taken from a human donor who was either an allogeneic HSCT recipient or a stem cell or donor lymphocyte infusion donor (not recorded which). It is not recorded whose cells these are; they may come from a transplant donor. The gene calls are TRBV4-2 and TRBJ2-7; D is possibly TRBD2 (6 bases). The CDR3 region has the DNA TGTGCCAGCAGCCAAGATGTCGATGGACTAACATCCTACGAGCAGTACTTC. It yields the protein CASSQDVDGLTSYEQYF.